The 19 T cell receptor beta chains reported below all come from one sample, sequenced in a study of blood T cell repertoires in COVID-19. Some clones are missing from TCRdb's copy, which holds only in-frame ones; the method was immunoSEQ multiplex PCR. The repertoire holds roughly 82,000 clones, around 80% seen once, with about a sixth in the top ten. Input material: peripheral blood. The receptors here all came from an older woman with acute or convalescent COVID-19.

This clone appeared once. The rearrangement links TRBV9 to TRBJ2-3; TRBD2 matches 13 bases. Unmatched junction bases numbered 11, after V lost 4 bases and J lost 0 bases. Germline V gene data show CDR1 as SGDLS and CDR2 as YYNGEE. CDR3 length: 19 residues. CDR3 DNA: TGTGCCAGCAGCATTTCCGGGACTAGCGGGGTCTCTAGCACAGATACGCAGTATTTT. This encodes CASSISGTSGVSSTDTQYF.

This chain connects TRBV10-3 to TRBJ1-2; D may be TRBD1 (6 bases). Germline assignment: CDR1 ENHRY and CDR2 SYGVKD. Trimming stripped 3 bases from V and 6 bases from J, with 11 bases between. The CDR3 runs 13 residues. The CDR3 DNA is TGTGCCATCAGTGACGCTACAGGGCATGGCTACACCTTC. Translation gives CAISDATGHGYTF.

CDR3 in amino acids: CASSPGQGGNTIYF. CDR3 DNA: TGTGCCAGCAGCCCGGGACAGGGGGGAAACACCATATATTTT. This chain joins TRBV11-3 and TRBJ1-3; 10 nucleotides match TRBD1. The germline V gene has CDR1 SGHNT and CDR2 YENEEA. The CDR3 is 14 amino acids. The V gene end was trimmed by 5 bases and the J gene end by 4 bases; junction bases not matched to a gene: 2.

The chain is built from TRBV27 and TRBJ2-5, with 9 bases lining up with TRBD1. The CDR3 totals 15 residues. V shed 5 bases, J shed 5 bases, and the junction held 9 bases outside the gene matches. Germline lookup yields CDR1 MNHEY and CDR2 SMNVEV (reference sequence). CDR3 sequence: CASSPLQGAGETQYF. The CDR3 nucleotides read TGTGCCAGCAGTCCTCTACAGGGGGCAGGGGAGACCCAGTACTTC.

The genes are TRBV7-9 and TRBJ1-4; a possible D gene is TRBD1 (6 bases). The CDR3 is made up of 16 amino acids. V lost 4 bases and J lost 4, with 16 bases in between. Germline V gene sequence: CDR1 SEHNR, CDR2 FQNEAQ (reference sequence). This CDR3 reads CASSSRAGAVNEKLFF. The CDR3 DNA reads TGTGCCAGCAGCTCACGAGCAGGGGCCGTTAATGAAAAACTGTTTTTT.

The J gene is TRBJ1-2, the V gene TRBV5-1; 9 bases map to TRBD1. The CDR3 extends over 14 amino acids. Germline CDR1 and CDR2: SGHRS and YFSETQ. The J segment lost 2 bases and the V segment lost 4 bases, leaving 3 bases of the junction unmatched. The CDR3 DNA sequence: TGCGCCAGCAGCCCAGGGACAGGGAACTATGGCTACACCTTC. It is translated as CASSPGTGNYGYTF.

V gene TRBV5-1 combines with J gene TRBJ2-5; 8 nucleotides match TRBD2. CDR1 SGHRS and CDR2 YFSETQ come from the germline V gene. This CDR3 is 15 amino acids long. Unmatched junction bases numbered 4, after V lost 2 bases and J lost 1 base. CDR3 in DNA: TGCGCCAGCAGCTTCGGGGCGGGAGGCCAAGAGACCCAGTACTTC. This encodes CASSFGAGGQETQYF.

The chain's CDR3 is CASAADRYSNQPQHF. DNA of the CDR3: TGTGCCAGCGCCGCGGACAGGTATAGCAATCAGCCCCAGCATTTT. The chain carries TRBV7-8 and TRBJ1-5; 7 bases line up with TRBD1. The ends lost 8 bases at V and 0 bases at J; junction bases unmatched: 7. The CDR3 contains 15 residues. Looked up from germline, CDR1 is SGHVS and CDR2 is FQNEAQ.

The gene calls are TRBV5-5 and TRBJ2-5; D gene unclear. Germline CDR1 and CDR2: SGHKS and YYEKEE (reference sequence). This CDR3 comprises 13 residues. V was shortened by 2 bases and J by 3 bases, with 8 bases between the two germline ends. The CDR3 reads CASSFPVEETQYF. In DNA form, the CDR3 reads TGTGCCAGCAGCTTCCCGGTGGAAGAGACCCAGTACTTC. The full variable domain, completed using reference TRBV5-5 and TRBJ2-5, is DAGVTQSPTHLIKTRGQQVTLRCSPISGHKSVSWYQQVLGQGPQFIFQYYEKEERGRGNFPDRFSARQFPNYSSELNVNALLLGDSALYLCASSFPVEETQYFGPGTRLLVL.

The CDR3, as DNA: TGTGCCTGGAGTGTAAACTGGAGCTCTGGAAACACCATATATTTT. This gives the protein CAWSVNWSSGNTIYF. The chain recombines TRBV30 with TRBJ1-3, with unresolved D. V lost 0 bases, J lost 0 bases, and 9 bases lay in between. This CDR3 is 15 amino acids long. From germline, CDR1 is GTSNPN and CDR2 SVGIG (reference sequence).

This CDR3 reads CASSQTGEVEEQYF. Written as DNA, the CDR3 is TGTGCCAGCAGTCAGACAGGGGAGGTGGAAGAGCAGTACTTC. The chain employs TRBV9 and TRBJ2-7; 8 bases agree with TRBD1. The V gene end was trimmed by 5 bases and the J gene end by 7 bases; junction bases not matched to a gene: 11. The CDR3 is made up of 14 amino acids. The V gene's germline CDR1 is SGDLS and CDR2 YYNGEE.

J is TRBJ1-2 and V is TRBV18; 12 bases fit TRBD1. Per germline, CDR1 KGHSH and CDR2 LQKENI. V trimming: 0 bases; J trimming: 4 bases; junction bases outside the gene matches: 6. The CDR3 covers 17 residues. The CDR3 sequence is CASSPPGQGAGIYGYTF. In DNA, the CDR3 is TGTGCCAGCTCACCACCGGGACAGGGGGCCGGAATCTATGGCTACACCTTC. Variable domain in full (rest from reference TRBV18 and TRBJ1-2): NAGVMQNPRHLVRRRGQEARLRCSPMKGHSHVYWYRQLPEEGLKFMVYLQKENIIDESGMPKERFSAEFPKEGPSILRIQQVVRGDSAAYFCASSPPGQGAGIYGYTFGSGTRLTVV.

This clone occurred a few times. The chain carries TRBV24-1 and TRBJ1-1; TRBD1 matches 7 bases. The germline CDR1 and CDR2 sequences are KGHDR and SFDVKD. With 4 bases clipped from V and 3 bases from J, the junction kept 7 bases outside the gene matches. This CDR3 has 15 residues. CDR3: CATSDPARGHTEAFF. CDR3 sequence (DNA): TGTGCCACCAGTGACCCTGCGAGGGGGCACACTGAAGCTTTCTTT.

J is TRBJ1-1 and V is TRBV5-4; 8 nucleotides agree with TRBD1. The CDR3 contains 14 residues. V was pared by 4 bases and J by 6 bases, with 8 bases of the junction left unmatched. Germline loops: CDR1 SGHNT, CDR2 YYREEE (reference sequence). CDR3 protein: CASSPPPGGPEAFF. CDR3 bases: TGTGCCAGCAGCCCGCCTCCAGGGGGCCCTGAAGCTTTCTTT.

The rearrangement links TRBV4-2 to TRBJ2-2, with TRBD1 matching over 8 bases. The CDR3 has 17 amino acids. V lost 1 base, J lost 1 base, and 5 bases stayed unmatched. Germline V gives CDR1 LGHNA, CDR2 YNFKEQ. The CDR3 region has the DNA TGTGCCAGCAGCCAAGCATTTGGGACAGGGAACACCGGGGAGCTGTTTTTT. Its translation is CASSQAFGTGNTGELFF.

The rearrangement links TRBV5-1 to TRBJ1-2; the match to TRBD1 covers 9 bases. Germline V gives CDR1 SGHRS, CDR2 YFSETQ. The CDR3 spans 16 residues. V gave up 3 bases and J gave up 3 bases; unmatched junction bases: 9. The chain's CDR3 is CASSSGTGIFDYGYTF. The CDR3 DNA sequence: TGCGCCAGCAGCTCCGGGACAGGGATCTTCGACTATGGCTACACCTTC.

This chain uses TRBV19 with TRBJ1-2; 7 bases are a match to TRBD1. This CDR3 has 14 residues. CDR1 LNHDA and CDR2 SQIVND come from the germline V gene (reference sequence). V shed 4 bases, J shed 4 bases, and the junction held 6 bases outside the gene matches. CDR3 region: CASSNTGQIYGYTF. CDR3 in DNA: TGTGCCAGTAGTAATACGGGACAGATCTATGGCTACACCTTC. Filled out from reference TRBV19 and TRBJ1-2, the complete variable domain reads DGGITQSPKYLFRKEGQNVTLSCEQNLNHDAMYWYRQDPGQGLRLIYYSQIVNDFQKGDIAEGYSVSREKKESFPLTVTSAQKNPTAFYLCASSNTGQIYGYTFGSGTRLTVV.

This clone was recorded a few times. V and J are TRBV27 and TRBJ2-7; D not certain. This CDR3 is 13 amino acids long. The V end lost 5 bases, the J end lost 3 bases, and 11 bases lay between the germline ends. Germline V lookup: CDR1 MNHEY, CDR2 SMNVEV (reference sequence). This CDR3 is CASSLAEDYEQYF. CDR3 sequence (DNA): TGTGCCAGCAGTCTGGCAGAGGACTACGAGCAGTACTTC.

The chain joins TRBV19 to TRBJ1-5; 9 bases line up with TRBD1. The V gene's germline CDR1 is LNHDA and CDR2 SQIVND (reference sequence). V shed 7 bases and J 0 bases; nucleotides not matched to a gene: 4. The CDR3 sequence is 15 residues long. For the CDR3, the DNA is TGTGCCAGTAACCCGGACAGGGGTAGCAATCAGCCCCAGCATTTT. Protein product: CASNPDRGSNQPQHF. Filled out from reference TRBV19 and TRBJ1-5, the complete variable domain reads DGGITQSPKYLFRKEGQNVTLSCEQNLNHDAMYWYRQDPGQGLRLIYYSQIVNDFQKGDIAEGYSVSREKKESFPLTVTSAQKNPTAFYLCASNPDRGSNQPQHFGDGTRLSIL.